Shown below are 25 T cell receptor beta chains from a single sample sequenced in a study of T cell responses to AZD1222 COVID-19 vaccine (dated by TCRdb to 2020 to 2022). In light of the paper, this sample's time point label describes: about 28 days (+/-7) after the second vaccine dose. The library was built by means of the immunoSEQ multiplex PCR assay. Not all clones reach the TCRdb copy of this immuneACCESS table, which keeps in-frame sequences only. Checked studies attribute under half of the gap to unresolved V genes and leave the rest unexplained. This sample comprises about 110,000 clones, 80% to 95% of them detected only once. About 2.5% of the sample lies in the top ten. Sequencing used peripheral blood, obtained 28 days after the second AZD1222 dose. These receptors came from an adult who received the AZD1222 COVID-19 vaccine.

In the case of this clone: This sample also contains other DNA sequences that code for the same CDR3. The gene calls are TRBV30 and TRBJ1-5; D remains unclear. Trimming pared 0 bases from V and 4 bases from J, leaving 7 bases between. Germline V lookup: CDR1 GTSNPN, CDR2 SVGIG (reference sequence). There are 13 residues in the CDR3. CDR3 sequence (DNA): TGTGCCTGGAGTGTACAAGGGAATCAGCCCCAGCATTTT. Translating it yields CAWSVQGNQPQHF.

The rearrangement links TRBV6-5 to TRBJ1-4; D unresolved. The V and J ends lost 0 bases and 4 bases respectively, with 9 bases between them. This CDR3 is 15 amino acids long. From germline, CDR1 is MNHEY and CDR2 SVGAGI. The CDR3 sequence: CASSYSVRLNEKLFF. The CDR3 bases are TGTGCCAGCAGTTACTCGGTCAGACTTAATGAAAAACTGTTTTTT.

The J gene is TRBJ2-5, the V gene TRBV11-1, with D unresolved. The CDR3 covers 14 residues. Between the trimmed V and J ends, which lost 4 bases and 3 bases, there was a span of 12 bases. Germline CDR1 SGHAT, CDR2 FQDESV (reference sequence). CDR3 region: CASSSGREEETQYF. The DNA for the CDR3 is TGTGCCAGCAGCTCTGGCAGAGAGGAAGAGACCCAGTACTTC.

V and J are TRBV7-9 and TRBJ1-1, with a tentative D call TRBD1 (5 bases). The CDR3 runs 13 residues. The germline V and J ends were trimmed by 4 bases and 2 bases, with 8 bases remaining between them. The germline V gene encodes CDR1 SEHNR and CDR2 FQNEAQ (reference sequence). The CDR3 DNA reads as TGTGCCAGCAGCTCGACAGTTAACACTGAAGCTTTCTTT. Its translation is CASSSTVNTEAFF.

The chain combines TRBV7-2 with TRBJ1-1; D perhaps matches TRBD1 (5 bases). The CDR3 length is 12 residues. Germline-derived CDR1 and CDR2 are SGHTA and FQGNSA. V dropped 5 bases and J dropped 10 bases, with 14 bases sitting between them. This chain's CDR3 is CASSPRGVGAFF. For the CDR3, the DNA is TGTGCCAGCAGCCCAAGAGGGGTTGGAGCTTTCTTT.

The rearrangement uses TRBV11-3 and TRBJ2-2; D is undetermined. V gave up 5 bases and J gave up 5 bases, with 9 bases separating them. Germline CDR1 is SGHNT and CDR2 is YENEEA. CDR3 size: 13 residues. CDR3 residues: CASSPTRTGELFF. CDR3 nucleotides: TGTGCCAGCAGCCCTACAAGGACCGGGGAGCTGTTTTTT.

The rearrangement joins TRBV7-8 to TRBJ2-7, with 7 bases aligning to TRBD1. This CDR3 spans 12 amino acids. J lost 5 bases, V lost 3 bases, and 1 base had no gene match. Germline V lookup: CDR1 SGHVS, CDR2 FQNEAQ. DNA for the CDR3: TGTGCCAGCAGCTTCGACAGGGACGAGCAGTACTTC. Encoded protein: CASSFDRDEQYF.

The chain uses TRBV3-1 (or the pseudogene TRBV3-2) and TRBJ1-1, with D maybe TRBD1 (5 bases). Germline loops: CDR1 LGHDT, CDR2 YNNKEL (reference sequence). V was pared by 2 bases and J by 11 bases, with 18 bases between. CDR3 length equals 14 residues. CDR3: CASSQQGWIRDAFF. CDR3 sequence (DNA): TGTGCCAGCAGCCAACAGGGTTGGATACGGGACGCTTTCTTT.

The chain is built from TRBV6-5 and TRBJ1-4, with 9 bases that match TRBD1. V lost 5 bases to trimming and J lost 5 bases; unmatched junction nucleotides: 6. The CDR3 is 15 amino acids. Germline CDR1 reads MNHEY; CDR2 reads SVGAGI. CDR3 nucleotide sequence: TGTGCCAGCAGTCCATTGACAGGGGGAAATGAAAAACTGTTTTTT. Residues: CASSPLTGGNEKLFF.

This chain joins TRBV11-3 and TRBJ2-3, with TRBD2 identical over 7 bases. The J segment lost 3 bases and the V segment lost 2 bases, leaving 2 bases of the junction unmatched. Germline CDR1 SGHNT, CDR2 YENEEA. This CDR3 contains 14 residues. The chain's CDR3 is CASSLSGGTDTQYF. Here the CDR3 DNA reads TGTGCCAGCAGCTTATCGGGGGGAACAGATACGCAGTATTTT.

CDR3 protein: CATSRDFAGLIYGYTF. DNA for the CDR3: TGTGCCACCAGCAGAGATTTTGCAGGTTTAATCTATGGCTACACCTTC. This chain connects TRBV15 to TRBJ1-2, with D uncertain. CDR1 is LNHNV, CDR2 YYDKDF, per germline (reference sequence). The CDR3 is 16 residues long. Trimming cost V 0 bases and J 4 bases, with 15 bases left between them.

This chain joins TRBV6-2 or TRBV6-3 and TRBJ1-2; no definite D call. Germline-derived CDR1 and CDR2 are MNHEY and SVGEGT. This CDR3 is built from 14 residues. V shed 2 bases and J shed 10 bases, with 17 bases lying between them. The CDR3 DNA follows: TGTGCCAGCAGTTACGTAGCGTCTGGATCTGACTACACCTTC. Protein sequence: CASSYVASGSDYTF.

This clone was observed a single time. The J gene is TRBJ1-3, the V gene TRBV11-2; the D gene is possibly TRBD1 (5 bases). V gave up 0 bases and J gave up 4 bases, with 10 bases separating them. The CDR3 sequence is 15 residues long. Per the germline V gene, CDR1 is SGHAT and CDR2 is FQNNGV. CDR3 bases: TGTGCCAGCAGCTTAGATGGAGGGGACGGAAACACCATATATTTT. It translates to CASSLDGGDGNTIYF.

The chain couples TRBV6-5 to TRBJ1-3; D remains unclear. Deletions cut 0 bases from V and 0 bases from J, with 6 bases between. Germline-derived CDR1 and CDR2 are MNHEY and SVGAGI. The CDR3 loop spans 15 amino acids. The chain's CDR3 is CASSYSSGSGNTIYF. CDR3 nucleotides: TGTGCCAGCAGTTACTCAAGCGGCTCTGGAAACACCATATATTTT.

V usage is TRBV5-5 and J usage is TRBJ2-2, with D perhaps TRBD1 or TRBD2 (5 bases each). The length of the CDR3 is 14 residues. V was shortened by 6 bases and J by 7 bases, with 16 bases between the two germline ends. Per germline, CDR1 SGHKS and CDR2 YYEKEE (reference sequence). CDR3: CASNPLLGVGELFF. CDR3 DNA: TGTGCCAGCAATCCTCTTTTGGGGGTCGGGGAGCTGTTTTTT.

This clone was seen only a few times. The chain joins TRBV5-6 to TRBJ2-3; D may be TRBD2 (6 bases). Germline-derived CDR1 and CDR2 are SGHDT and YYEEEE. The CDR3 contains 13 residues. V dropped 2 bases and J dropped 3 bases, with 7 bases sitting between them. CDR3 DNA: TGTGCCAGCAGCTTTCGGGGGACAGATACGCAGTATTTT. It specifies CASSFRGTDTQYF.

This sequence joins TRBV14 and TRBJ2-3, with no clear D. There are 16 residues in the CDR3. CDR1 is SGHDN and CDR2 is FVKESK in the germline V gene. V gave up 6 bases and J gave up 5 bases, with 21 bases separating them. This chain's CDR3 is CASSHSPTPSRDTQYF. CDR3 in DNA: TGTGCCAGCAGTCACAGCCCGACTCCTTCTAGAGATACGCAGTATTTT.

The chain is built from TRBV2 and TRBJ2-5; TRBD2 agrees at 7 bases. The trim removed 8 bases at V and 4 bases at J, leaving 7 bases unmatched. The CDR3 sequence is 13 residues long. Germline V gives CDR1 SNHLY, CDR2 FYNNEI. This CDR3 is CASAPGGGETQYF. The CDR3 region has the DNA TGTGCCAGCGCCCCTGGCGGGGGAGAGACCCAGTACTTC.

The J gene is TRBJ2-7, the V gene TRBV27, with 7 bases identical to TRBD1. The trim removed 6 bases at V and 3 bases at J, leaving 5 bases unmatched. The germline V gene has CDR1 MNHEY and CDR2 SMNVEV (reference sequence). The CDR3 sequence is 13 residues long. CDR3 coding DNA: TGTGCCAGCAGCTTGGACAGGTTCTACGAGCAGTACTTC. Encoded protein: CASSLDRFYEQYF.

The CDR3 sequence is CASSPRQTNTGELFF. DNA of the CDR3: TGTGCCAGCTCACCAAGACAGACGAACACCGGGGAGCTGTTTTTT. The chain joins TRBV18 to TRBJ2-2; possibly TRBD1 for D (5 bases). Trimming left V 2 bases short and J 0 bases short, with 7 bases between. The CDR3 length is 15 residues. CDR1 is KGHSH, CDR2 LQKENI, per germline.

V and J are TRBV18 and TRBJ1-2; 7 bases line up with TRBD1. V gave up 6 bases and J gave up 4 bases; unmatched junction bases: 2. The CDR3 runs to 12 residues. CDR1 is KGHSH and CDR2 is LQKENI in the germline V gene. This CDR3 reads CASSRQGYGYTF. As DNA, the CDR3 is TGTGCCAGCTCGAGACAGGGCTATGGCTACACCTTC.

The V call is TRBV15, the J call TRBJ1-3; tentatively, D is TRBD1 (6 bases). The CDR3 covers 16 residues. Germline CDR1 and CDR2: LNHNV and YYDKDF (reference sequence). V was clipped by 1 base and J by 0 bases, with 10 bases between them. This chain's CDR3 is CATSRVRDTSGNTIYF. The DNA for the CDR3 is TGTGCCACCAGCAGAGTCCGGGACACCTCTGGAAACACCATATATTTT.

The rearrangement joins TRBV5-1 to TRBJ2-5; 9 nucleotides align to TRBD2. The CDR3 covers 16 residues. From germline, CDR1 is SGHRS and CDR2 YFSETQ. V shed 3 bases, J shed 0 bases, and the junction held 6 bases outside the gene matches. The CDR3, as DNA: TGCGCCAGCAGCTCGTCGACTAGCGGAGACCAAGAGACCCAGTACTTC. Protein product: CASSSSTSGDQETQYF.

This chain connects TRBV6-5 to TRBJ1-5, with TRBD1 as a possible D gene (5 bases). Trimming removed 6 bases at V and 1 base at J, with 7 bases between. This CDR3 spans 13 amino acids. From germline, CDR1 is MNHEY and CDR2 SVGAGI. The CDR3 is CASRGVSNQPQHF. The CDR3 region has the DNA TGTGCCAGCAGGGGGGTAAGCAATCAGCCCCAGCATTTT.

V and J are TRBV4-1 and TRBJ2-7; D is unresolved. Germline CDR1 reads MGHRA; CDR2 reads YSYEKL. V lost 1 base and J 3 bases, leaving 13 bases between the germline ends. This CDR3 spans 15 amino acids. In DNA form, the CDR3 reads TGCGCCAGCAGCCAAGCTTGGTCGACCAACTACGAGCAGTACTTC. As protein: CASSQAWSTNYEQYF.